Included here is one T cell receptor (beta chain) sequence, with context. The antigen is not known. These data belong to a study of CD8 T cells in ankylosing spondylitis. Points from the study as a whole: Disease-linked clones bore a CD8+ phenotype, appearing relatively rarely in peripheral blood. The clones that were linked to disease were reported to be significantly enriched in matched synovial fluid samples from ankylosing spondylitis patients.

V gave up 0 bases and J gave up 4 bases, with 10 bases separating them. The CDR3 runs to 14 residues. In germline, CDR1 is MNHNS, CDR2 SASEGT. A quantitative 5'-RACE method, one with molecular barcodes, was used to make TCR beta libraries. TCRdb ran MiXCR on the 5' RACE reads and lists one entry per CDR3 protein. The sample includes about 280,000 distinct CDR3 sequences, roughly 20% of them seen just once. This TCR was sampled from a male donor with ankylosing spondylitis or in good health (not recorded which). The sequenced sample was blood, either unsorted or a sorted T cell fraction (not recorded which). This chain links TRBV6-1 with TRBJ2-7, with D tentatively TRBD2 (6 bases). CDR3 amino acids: CASSEAWGEYEQYV. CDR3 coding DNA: TGTGCCAGCAGTGAAGCTTGGGGGGAATACGAGCAGTACGTC.